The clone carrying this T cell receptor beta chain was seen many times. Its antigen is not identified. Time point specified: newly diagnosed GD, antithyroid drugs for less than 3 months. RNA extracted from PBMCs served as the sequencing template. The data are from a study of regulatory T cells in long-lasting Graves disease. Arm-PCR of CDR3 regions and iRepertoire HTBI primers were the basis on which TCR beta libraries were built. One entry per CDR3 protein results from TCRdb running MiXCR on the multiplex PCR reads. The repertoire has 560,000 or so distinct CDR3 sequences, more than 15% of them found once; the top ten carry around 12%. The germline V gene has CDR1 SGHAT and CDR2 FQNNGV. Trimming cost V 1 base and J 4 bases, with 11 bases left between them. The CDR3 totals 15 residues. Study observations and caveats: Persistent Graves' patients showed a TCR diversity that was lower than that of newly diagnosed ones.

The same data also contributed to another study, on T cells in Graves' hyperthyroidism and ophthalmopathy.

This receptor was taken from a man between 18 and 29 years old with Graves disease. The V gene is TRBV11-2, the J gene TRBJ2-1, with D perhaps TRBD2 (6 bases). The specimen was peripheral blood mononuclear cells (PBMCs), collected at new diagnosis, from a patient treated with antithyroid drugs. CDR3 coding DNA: TGTGCCAGCAGCTTAGCTGGAGGGGTTTACAATGAGCAGTTCTTC. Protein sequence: CASSLAGGVYNEQFF.